This T cell receptor beta chain emerged from a study of cytomegalovirus exposure and HLA in healthy donors. The study's findings and limits: In a later analysis, a missense DCLRE1C variant was linked to TCR beta V- and J-gene trimming. Most of the TCR beta V segments (in an earlier analysis) were productive either about 87% or about 30% of the time. There were several of the most significant clusters that appeared linked to common viral pathogens in a later analysis.

With regard to this clone: Its specificity is not known.

V was trimmed by 7 bases and J by 2 bases, leaving 15 bases between them. Germline CDR1 and CDR2: MNHNS and SASEGT. This CDR3 contains 15 residues. Use of 60 Vbeta and 13 Jbeta primers characterized the PCR. Original processing methods: It was a later analysis that counted about 80 million unique TCR beta chains, of which roughly 11 million were shared. Profiling relied on immunoSEQ multiplex PCR, and the TCRdb table lists in-frame clones only, not all of them. That table is the source of V, J and clone size, and D and trimming were worked out from the DNA. Among 150,000 to 200,000 clones, approximately 81% were seen once, and the ten largest hold approximately 0.78%.

This rearrangement joins TRBV6-1 to TRBJ1-3, with a tentative D call TRBD1 (6 bases). This receptor was obtained from a young woman in good health and CMV-seronegative. Input material: PBMCs. The CDR3 sequence: CASTQGGGTGNTIYF. The CDR3 DNA reads TGTGCCAGCACCCAAGGGGGGGGTACTGGAAACACCATATATTTT.